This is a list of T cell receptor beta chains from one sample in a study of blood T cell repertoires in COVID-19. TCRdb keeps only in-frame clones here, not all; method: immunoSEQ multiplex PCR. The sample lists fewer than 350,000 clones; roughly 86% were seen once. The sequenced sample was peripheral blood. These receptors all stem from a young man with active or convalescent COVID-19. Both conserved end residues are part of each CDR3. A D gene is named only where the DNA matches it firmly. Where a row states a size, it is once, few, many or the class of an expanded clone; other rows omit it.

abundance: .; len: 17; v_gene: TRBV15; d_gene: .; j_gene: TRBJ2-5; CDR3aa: CATSRDRGVLQGETQYF; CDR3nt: TGTGCCACCAGCAGAGATCGGGGGGTTCTTCAGGGGGAGACCCAGTACTTC
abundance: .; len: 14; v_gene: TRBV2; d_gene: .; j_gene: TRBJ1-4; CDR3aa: CASSGAGYSEKLFF; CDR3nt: TGTGCCAGCAGTGGTGCAGGGTATAGTGAAAAACTGTTTTTT
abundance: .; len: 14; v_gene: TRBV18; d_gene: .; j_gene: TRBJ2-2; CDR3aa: CASSPAESTGELFF; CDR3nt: TGTGCCAGCTCACCGGCTGAAAGTACCGGGGAGCTGTTTTTT
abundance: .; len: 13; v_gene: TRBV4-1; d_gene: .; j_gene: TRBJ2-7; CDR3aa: CASSHLRDYEQYF; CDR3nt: TGCGCCAGCAGCCACCTCCGAGACTACGAGCAGTACTTC
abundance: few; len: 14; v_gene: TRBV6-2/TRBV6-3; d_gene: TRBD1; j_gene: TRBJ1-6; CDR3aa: CASSFTGENSPLHF; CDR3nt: TGTGCCAGCAGCTTTACAGGGGAAAATTCACCCCTCCACTTT
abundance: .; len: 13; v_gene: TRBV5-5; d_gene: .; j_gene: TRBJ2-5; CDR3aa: CASSSDIQETQYF; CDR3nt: TGTGCCAGCAGCTCGGACATCCAAGAGACCCAGTACTTC
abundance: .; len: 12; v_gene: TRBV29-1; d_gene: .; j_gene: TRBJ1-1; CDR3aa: CSDLQGDTEAFF; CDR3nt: TGCAGCGACCTACAGGGCGACACTGAAGCTTTCTTT
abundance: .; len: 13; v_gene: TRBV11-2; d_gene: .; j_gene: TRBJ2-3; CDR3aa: CASSLLLTDTQYF; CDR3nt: TGTGCCAGCAGCTTACTACTAACAGATACGCAGTATTTT
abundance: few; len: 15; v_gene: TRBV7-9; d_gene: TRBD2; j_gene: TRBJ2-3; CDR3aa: CASSPPAGGGDTQYF; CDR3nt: TGTGCCAGCAGCCCGCCAGCGGGGGGTGGAGATACGCAGTATTTT
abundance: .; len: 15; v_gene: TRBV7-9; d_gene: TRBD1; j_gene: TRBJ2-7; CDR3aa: CASSSSGTGGYEQYF; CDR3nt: TGTGCCAGCAGCTCATCCGGGACAGGGGGCTACGAGCAGTACTTC
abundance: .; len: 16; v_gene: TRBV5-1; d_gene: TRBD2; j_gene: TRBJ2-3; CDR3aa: CASSLGLAASTDTQYF; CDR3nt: TGCGCCAGCAGCTTGGGACTAGCGGCTAGCACAGATACGCAGTATTTT
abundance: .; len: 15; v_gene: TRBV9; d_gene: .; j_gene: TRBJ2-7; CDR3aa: CASSVGRQGSYEQYF; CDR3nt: TGTGCCAGCAGCGTAGGAAGGCAGGGCTCCTACGAGCAGTACTTC
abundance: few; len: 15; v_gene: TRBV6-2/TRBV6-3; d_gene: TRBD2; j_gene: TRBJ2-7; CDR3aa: CASSYVLAGVYEQYF; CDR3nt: TGTGCCAGCAGTTACGTGCTAGCGGGGGTATACGAGCAGTACTTC
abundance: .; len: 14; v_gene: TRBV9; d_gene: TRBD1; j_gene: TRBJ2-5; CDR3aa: CASSRRGQAETQYF; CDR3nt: TGTGCCAGCAGCCGCAGGGGGCAGGCGGAGACCCAGTACTTC
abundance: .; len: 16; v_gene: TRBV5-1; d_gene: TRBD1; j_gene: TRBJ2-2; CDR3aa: CASSWAGGSNTGELFF; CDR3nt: TGCGCCAGCAGCTGGGCAGGGGGCTCTAACACCGGGGAGCTGTTTTTT
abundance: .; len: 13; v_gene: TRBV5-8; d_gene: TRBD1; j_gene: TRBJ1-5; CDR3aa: CASSKDRNQPQHF; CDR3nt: TGTGCCAGCAGTAAGGACAGGAATCAGCCCCAGCATTTT
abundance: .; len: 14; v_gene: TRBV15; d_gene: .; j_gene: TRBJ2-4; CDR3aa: CATSRLDSKNIQYF; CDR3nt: TGTGCCACCAGTCGTCTCGACAGCAAAAACATTCAGTACTTC
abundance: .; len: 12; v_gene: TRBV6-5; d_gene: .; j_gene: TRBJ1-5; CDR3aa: CASNSVNQPQHF; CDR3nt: TGTGCCAGCAATTCAGTCAATCAGCCCCAGCATTTT
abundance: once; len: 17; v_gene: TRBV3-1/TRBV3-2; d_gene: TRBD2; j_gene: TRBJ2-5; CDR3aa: CASSPLAGTSAQETQYF; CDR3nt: TGTGCCAGCAGCCCTCTAGCGGGGACATCAGCACAAGAGACCCAGTACTTC
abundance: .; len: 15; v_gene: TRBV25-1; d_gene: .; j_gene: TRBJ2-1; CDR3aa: CASVSQGGLYNEQFF; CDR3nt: TGTGCCAGCGTCTCACAGGGTGGTCTTTACAATGAGCAGTTCTTC
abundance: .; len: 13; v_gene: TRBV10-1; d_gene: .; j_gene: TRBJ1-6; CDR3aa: CASRLSPDSPLHF; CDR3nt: TGCGCCAGCAGACTATCCCCTGATTCACCCCTCCACTTT
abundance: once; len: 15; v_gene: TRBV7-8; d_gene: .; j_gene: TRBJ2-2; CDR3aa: CASSRSFLNTGELFF; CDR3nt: TGTGCCAGCAGCCGAAGCTTCTTGAACACCGGGGAGCTGTTTTTT
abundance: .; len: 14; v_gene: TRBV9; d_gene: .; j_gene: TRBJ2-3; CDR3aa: CASTVPRAADTQYF; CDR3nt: TGTGCCAGCACCGTGCCCCGTGCGGCAGATACGCAGTATTTT
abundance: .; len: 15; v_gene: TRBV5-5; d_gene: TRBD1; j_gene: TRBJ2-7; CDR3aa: CASSLDRLSSYEQYF; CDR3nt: TGTGCCAGCAGCCTGGACAGGTTAAGCTCCTACGAGCAGTACTTC
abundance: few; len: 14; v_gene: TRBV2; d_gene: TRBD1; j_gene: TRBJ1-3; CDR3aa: CASGGTGRGNTIYF; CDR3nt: TGTGCCAGCGGGGGGACAGGGAGAGGAAACACCATATATTTT
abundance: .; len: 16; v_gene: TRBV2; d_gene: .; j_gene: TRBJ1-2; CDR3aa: CASSESSGLGYYGYTF; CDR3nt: TGTGCCAGCAGTGAAAGTAGCGGGCTAGGTTACTATGGCTACACCTTC
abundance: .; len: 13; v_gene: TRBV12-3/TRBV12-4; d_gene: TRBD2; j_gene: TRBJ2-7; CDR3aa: CASTMRWGGEQYF; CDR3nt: TGTGCCAGCACCATGAGATGGGGGGGCGAGCAGTACTTC
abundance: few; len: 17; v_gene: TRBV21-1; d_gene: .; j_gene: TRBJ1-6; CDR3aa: CASSKRDKSAFIVPLHF; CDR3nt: TGTGCCAGCAGCAAAAGGGACAAGTCAGCTTTTATTGTACCCCTCCACTTT
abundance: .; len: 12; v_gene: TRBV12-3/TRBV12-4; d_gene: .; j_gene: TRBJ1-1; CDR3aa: CASSLIGRPAFF; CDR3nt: TGTGCCAGCAGTTTAATCGGCAGGCCGGCTTTCTTT
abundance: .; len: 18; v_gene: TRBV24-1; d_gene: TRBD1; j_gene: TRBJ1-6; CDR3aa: CATSDFTGAKAYNSPLHF; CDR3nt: TGTGCCACCAGTGATTTCACAGGGGCTAAGGCCTATAATTCACCCCTCCACTTT
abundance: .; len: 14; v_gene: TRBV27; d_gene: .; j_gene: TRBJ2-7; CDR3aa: CASSLARGTYEQYF; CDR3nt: TGTGCCAGCAGTTTAGCCAGGGGCACCTACGAGCAGTACTTC
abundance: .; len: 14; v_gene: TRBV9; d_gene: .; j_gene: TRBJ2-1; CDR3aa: CASSPRTGRDEQFF; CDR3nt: TGTGCCAGCAGCCCTAGGACAGGGAGGGATGAGCAGTTCTTC
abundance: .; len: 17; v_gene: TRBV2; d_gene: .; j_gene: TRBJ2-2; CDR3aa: CASSEESVLLGAGELFF; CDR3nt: TGTGCCAGCAGTGAGGAAAGCGTTTTATTAGGGGCCGGGGAGCTGTTTTTT
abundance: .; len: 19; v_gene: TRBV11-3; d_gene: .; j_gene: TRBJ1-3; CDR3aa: CASSLDCLVAGSSGNTIYF; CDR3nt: TGTGCCAGCAGCTTAGATTGTTTGGTGGCGGGTAGCTCTGGAAACACCATATATTTT
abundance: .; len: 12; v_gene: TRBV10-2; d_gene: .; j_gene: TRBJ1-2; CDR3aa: CASSENGYGYTF; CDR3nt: TGCGCCAGCAGTGAGAACGGCTATGGCTACACCTTC
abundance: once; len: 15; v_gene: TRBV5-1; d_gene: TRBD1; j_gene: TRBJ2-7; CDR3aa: CASSVGRTGFDEQYF; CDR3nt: TGCGCCAGCAGCGTTGGACGGACAGGGTTCGACGAGCAGTACTTC
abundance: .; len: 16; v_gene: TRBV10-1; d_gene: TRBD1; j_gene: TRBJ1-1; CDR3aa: CASSEGRRGGWTEAFF; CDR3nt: TGCGCCAGCAGTGAAGGGCGGAGAGGGGGCTGGACTGAAGCTTTCTTT
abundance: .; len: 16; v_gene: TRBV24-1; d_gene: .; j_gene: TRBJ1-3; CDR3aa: CATSDKDSDAGNTIYF; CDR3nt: TGTGCCACCAGTGATAAGGACAGCGACGCGGGAAACACCATATATTTT
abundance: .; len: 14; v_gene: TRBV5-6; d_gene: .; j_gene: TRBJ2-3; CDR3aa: CASSLTGLTDTQYF; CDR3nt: TGTGCCAGCAGCTTGACTGGTCTCACAGATACGCAGTATTTT
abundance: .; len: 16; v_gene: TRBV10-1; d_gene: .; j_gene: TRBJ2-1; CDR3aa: CASSESRQGGYNEQFF; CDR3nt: TGCGCCAGCAGTGAGTCGAGGCAGGGTGGCTACAATGAGCAGTTCTTC
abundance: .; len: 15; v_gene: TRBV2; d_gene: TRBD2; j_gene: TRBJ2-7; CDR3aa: CASSELTSGSYEQYF; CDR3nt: TGTGCCAGCAGTGAACTGACTAGCGGGTCCTACGAGCAGTACTTC
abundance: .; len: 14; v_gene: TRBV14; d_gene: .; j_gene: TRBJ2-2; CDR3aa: CASSLPGITGELFF; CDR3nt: TGTGCCAGCAGCCTGCCAGGGATCACCGGGGAGCTGTTTTTT
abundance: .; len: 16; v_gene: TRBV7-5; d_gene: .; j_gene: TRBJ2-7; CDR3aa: CARSPRTGAFAYEQYF; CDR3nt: TGTGCCAGAAGTCCACGGACAGGGGCCTTCGCCTACGAGCAGTACTTC
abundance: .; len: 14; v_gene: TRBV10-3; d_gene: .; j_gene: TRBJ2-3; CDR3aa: CAISESSFPDTQYF; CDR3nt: TGTGCCATCAGTGAGTCGTCCTTCCCAGATACGCAGTATTTT
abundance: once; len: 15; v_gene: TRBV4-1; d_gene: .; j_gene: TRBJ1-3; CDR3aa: CASSHHEASGNTIYF; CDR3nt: TGCGCCAGCAGCCATCATGAGGCCTCTGGAAACACCATATATTTT
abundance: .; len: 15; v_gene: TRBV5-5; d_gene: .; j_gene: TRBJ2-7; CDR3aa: CASSQFMDTSYEQYF; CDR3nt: TGTGCCAGCAGCCAATTCATGGACACCTCCTACGAGCAGTACTTC
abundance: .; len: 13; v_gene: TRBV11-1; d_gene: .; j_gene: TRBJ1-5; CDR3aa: CASSLQVGQPQHF; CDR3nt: TGTGCCAGCAGCTTACAGGTGGGCCAGCCCCAGCATTTT
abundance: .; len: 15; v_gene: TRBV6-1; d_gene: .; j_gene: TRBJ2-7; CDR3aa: CASSEIVSVTYEQYF; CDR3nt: TGTGCCAGCAGTGAAATTGTCAGCGTGACCTACGAGCAGTACTTC